The source of this T cell receptor beta chain is a study of cytomegalovirus exposure and HLA in healthy donors. Study-wide background: Unique TCRs numbering around 80 million, obtained from HLA-typed donors, made up an early data release.

Study conclusions and caveats: The study flagged some 180 TCR beta chains as cytomegalovirus-associated. Most of the TCR beta V segments (in an earlier analysis) were productive either about 90% or about 30% of the time.

With respect to this clone: Its antigen is unidentified.

In germline, CDR1 is SNHLY, CDR2 FYNNEI. CDR3 size: 19 residues. Deletions cut 0 bases from V and 0 bases from J, with 17 bases between. Researchers ran the PCR with 60 Vbeta and 13 Jbeta primers. Original methodology: In a later analysis, the count reached roughly 80 million unique TCR beta chains, with about 12 million shared. Here immunoSEQ multiplex PCR was the method, and the copy in TCRdb shows in-frame clones only, minus some. V, J and clone size were drawn from that table, and D and trimming were deduced from the DNA. This sample has 50,000 to 55,000 clones, with about 50% found just once. This clonotype was obtained from a human donor in good health. The chain links TRBV2 to TRBJ1-4, with D possibly matching TRBD1 (6 bases). The sequenced sample consisted of PBMCs. The CDR3 spells CASSEALLGGATTNEKLFF. CDR3 nucleotide sequence: TGTGCCAGCAGTGAAGCGCTTCTTGGGGGCGCAACAACTAATGAAAAACTGTTTTTT.